The sequence of this T cell receptor (beta chain) was determined in a study of T cells in Graves' hyperthyroidism and ophthalmopathy. Whole-study results and caveats: Most thyroid clonotypes that were expanded above 0.001 also turned up in blood.

V gave up 6 bases and J gave up 5 bases; unmatched junction bases: 4. CDR1 is MNHEY and CDR2 is SVGAGI in the germline V gene. CDR3 length: 14 residues. Of note for this clonotype: Its specificity is unknown.

RNA transcripts gave rise to amplified TCR beta CDR3 regions. With the HTBI primer set, the TCR CDR3 went through a first round of RT-PCR. TCRdb redid the calling of the multiplex PCR reads with MiXCR, one entry per CDR3 protein. The sample lists hundreds of thousands of distinct CDR3 sequences, over 35% occurring once. Exclusion criteria comprised uncontrolled infection, other autoimmune disease, pregnancy or lactation. J is TRBJ1-4 and V is TRBV6-5; 9 positions agree with TRBD1. The source of this sequence is a woman between 40 and 55 years old with Graves' hyperthyroidism. The sequenced material came from blood. The CDR3, as DNA: TGTGCCAGCAGGTCGACAGGGGGAAATGAAAAACTGTTTTTT. Protein: CASRSTGGNEKLFF.